This TCR beta chain was found in a study of a mutant IDH1 vaccine in newly diagnosed glioma. Study at large: Treated patients showed a male proportion of roughly 62%, a female proportion of roughly 38%, and a mean age of around 40 years. The therapy given earlier, which was standard therapy, consisted of radiotherapy, temozolomide, or both, and most of the patients received both. Study-wide results and limits: Alterations occurring in top peripheral T cell clonotypes seemed unrelated to pseudoprogression.

The V gene's germline CDR1 is SGHNT and CDR2 YYREEE (reference sequence). Trimming cost V 3 bases and J 4 bases, with 13 bases left between them. The CDR3 consists of 14 residues. Time point in this sample: baseline, week 1 (first vaccination visit). The treatment is: pre-vaccination baseline after standard-of-care therapy. The donors had new WHO grade 3 or 4 astrocytomas; these were IDH1-mutant and ATRX-lost. Regarding this clone: Its target is unknown.

Clones were sequenced by immunoSEQ multiplex PCR, and TCRdb holds only the in-frame ones, with some missing. The sample gives under 90,000 clones, 79% of which show up once; more than 6.5% is in the top ten. The sequence was collected from a man aged 45-65 years with glioma. This chain connects TRBV5-4 to TRBJ1-2; maybe TRBD1 (5 bases). Sequenced here: PBMCs, sampled from a glioma patient treated with radiotherapy, temozolomide or both. In nucleotides, the CDR3 is TGTGCCAGCAGCTCCCGAGGGGCGAGCTATGGCTACACCTTC. Residues: CASSSRGASYGYTF.